A single TCR beta chain is shown here with its context. The CDR3 spans 16 residues. Germline-derived CDR1 and CDR2 are LNHDA and SQIVND (reference sequence). With V trimmed by 3 bases and J by 1 base, 8 bases remained unmatched. The data originate from a study of blood T cell repertoires in COVID-19. Background on the study: The analysed material was cDNA or gDNA that came from T cells, B-cell-depleted T cells, or PBMCs.

Libraries were prepared by immunoSEQ multiplex PCR; TCRdb keeps only in-frame clonotypes and omits some of them. In the table there are some 100,000 clones, roughly 80% of which are singletons. V gene TRBV19 combines with J gene TRBJ1-1; 7 nucleotides line up with TRBD1. The material sequenced was peripheral blood. The sequence came from a man aged 45 to 65 with acute or convalescent COVID-19. CDR3 in amino acids: CASSIDVGTENTEAFF. The CDR3 DNA reads as TGTGCCAGTAGTATTGACGTTGGGACAGAGAACACTGAAGCTTTCTTT.